This T cell receptor (beta chain) is drawn from a study of T cell repertoires in cytomegalovirus infection. Trimming shortened V by 3 bases and J by 4 bases, and 7 bases separated the two germline ends. This CDR3 region has 13 residues. CDR1 is MNHEY, CDR2 SVGAGI, per germline. This clonotype has at least ten counts. TCRdb called the reads again in MiXCR, with one record for every CDR3 protein. The sample records approximately 550,000 distinct CDR3 sequences, 15% to 20% being singletons. Sequencing used CD8+ T cells from PBMCs. This clonotype originated in a human donor in good health (CMV status not recorded). Some clones in this sample may be carry-over from other donors' samples. This sequence joins TRBV6-5 and TRBJ1-5, with D hard to call. The CDR3 is CASSYSVNQPQHF. The CDR3 DNA is TGTGCCAGCAGTTATTCGGTAAATCAGCCCCAGCATTTT.